A single sample is the source of the 14 T cell receptor beta chains below, sequenced in a study of early T cells in non-severe SARS-CoV-2 infection. TCRdb re-called the 5' RACE reads with MiXCR, one entry per CDR3 protein. Here the sample spans fewer than 85,000 distinct CDR3 sequences, roughly 9.6% being singletons. The source material was whole blood. The source of these receptors is an adult who was a healthcare worker with PCR-confirmed SARS-CoV-2 infection or an uninfected control (not recorded which).

This clonotype was observed a handful of times. The chain recombines TRBV7-2 with TRBJ2-1, with 8 positions matching TRBD1. The germline V gene has CDR1 SGHTA and CDR2 FQGNSA. This CDR3 has 14 amino acids. V dropped 5 bases and J dropped 4; count of bases not matched to a gene: 4. CDR3 region: CASSQRTGYNEQFF. CDR3 DNA sequence: TGTGCCAGCAGCCAACGGACAGGGTACAATGAGCAGTTCTTC.

The rearrangement joins TRBV5-1 to TRBJ1-1; 9 positions agree with TRBD1. V dropped 4 bases and J dropped 1; count of bases not matched to a gene: 5. This CDR3 spans 15 amino acids. In germline, CDR1 is SGHRS, CDR2 YFSETQ. The CDR3 DNA reads TGCGCCAGCAGCAGGACAGGGGTTGAGAACACTGAAGCTTTCTTT. Translating gives CASSRTGVENTEAFF.

This clonotype was seen repeatedly, ten times or more. The rearrangement joins TRBV29-1 to TRBJ1-4, with unresolved D. Germline V CDR1 and CDR2: SQVTM, ANQGSEA. The germline V and J ends were trimmed by 4 bases and 2 bases, with 5 bases remaining between them. The CDR3 is 12 amino acids. CDR3 region: CSVAVTNEKLFF. As DNA, the CDR3 is TGCAGCGTTGCTGTCACTAATGAAAAACTGTTTTTT. Based on the CDR3 plus reference TRBV29-1 and TRBJ1-4, the full variable domain is SAVISQKPSRDICQRGTSLTIQCQVDSQVTMMFWYRQQPGQSLTLIATANQGSEATYESGFVIDKFPISRPNLTFSTLTVSNMSPEDSSIYLCSVAVTNEKLFFGSGTQLSVL.

This clonotype was observed a handful of times. The V gene is TRBV6-5, the J gene TRBJ1-1, with no clear D. Trimming stripped 10 bases from V and 1 base from J, with 16 bases between. Per germline, CDR1 MNHEY and CDR2 SVGAGI. This CDR3 spans 14 amino acids. This CDR3 reads CATRSGVRNTEAFF. In DNA, the CDR3 is TGTGCCACCCGGTCCGGGGTTCGGAACACTGAAGCTTTCTTT.

The V gene is TRBV28, the J gene TRBJ2-5, with 7 nucleotides matching TRBD1. In germline, CDR1 is MDHEN, CDR2 SYDVKM. The CDR3 has 15 amino acids. The V and J ends lost 6 bases and 5 bases, in that order; junction bases with no gene match: 12. The CDR3 coding sequence is TGTGCCAGCAGAGCCACTAAGGGGGCAGTGGAGACCCAGTACTTC. Protein: CASRATKGAVETQYF.

In its sample, this clonotype was seen many times. The chain links TRBV10-3 to TRBJ1-2, with a weak D call TRBD1 (6 bases). Trimming stripped 3 bases from V and 4 bases from J, with 12 bases between. The CDR3 totals 14 residues. Looked up from germline, CDR1 is ENHRY and CDR2 is SYGVKD. This CDR3 reads CAISDNAGAYGYTF. As DNA, the CDR3 is TGTGCCATCAGTGATAATGCAGGGGCCTATGGCTACACCTTC.

This clonotype was observed many times. V usage is TRBV12-3 or TRBV12-4 and J usage is TRBJ2-2; TRBD2 might be the D (7 bases). CDR3 size: 14 residues. V was trimmed by 2 bases and J by 5 bases, leaving 9 bases between them. The CDR3 is CASSLKGGTGELFF. CDR3 coding DNA: TGTGCCAGCAGTTTAAAGGGGGGGACCGGGGAGCTGTTTTTT.

In its sample, this clonotype was seen many times. The CDR3 sequence is CASSLWATSGRATEQFF. The CDR3 DNA reads as TGTGCCAGCAGCTTATGGGCTACTAGCGGGAGGGCCACTGAGCAGTTCTTC. V is TRBV7-2 and J is TRBJ2-1, with TRBD2 matching 13 bases. Germline V gene data show CDR1 as SGHTA and CDR2 as FQGNSA. The J segment lost 9 bases and the V segment lost 2 bases, leaving 10 bases of the junction unmatched. The CDR3 runs 17 residues. Filled out from reference TRBV7-2 and TRBJ2-1, the complete variable domain reads GAGVSQSPSNKVTEKGKDVELRCDPISGHTALYWYRQSLGQGLEFLIYFQGNSAPDKSGLPSDRFSAERTGGSVSTLTIQRTQQEDSAVYLCASSLWATSGRATEQFFGPGTRLTVL.

This clonotype was recorded at least ten times. The V gene is TRBV6-5, the J gene TRBJ2-6, with a tentative D call TRBD2 (6 bases). CDR1 is MNHEY and CDR2 is SVGAGI in the germline V gene. Trimming took 2 bases from V and 0 from J, leaving 8 bases between them. The CDR3 spans 16 residues. The CDR3 bases are TGTGCCAGCAGTTACGGGACTGACTCTGGGGCCAACGTCCTGACTTTC. This translates into CASSYGTDSGANVLTF.

This clonotype has a count of ten or more. V gene TRBV12-3 or TRBV12-4 combines with J gene TRBJ2-1, with D possibly being TRBD2 (6 bases). This CDR3 contains 13 residues. V was shortened by 8 bases and J by 8 bases, with 16 bases between the two germline ends. The CDR3: CASRGRSEYEQFF. CDR3 nucleotides: TGTGCCAGCCGGGGGAGGAGCGAGTATGAGCAGTTCTTC.

The table lists this clonotype with a few counts. The V call is TRBV5-1, the J call TRBJ2-5; tentative D call: TRBD1 (5 bases). The CDR3 spans 16 residues. Germline loops: CDR1 SGHRS, CDR2 YFSETQ. Trimming stripped 1 base from V and 4 bases from J, with 17 bases between. CDR3 in DNA: TGCGCCAGCAGCTTGCCGAACGGACACATAGGAGAGACCCAGTACTTC. Residues: CASSLPNGHIGETQYF.

This clonotype was seen ten or more times. This chain connects TRBV30 to TRBJ2-3; 8 bases map to TRBD2. The CDR3 is 17 amino acids. With V trimmed by 0 bases and J by 2 bases, 10 bases remained unmatched. The germline V gene has CDR1 GTSNPN and CDR2 SVGIG (reference sequence). The CDR3 loop is CAWSVLGKLADTDTQYF. In nucleotides, the CDR3 is TGTGCCTGGAGTGTCCTAGGGAAACTAGCGGACACAGATACGCAGTATTTT.

Relative to its sample, this clonotype is medium-sized. The V call is TRBV28, the J call TRBJ2-7, with D tentatively TRBD2 (5 bases). Looked up from germline, CDR1 is MDHEN and CDR2 is SYDVKM. The ends were cut back, 11 bases at V and 6 bases at J, with 17 bases in the middle. The CDR3 spans 12 residues. CDR3 in DNA: TGTGCCTCCCGGTCCCTCGGGATCGAGCAGTACTTC. Residues: CASRSLGIEQYF.

The chain combines TRBV30 with TRBJ2-3; 14 nucleotides agree with TRBD2. V trimming: 3 bases; J trimming: 4 bases; junction bases outside the gene matches: 15. This CDR3 has 19 amino acids. Germline loops: CDR1 GTSNPN, CDR2 SVGIG (reference sequence). CDR3 in DNA: TGTGCCTGGAGCTTAGGGGTCCCGGGACTAGCGGGAGTCCCAGATACGCAGTATTTT. As protein: CAWSLGVPGLAGVPDTQYF.